What follows are 24 T cell receptor beta chains derived from one specimen sequenced in a study of T cell responses to AZD1222 COVID-19 vaccine. Clones were sequenced by immunoSEQ multiplex PCR, and TCRdb holds only the in-frame ones, with some missing. The sample records about 180,000 clones, just over 90% being singletons. The starting material was peripheral blood, obtained on day 0 of AZD1222 vaccination. The source is an adult in good health.

V gene TRBV5-1 combines with J gene TRBJ2-7; TRBD1 aligns across 11 bases. The germline CDR1 and CDR2 sequences are SGHRS and YFSETQ. This CDR3 is built from 15 residues. Losses at the gene ends were 4 bases for V and 7 bases for J; bases not matched to a gene: 10. In DNA form, the CDR3 reads TGCGCCAGCAGCGGACAGGGGGCGTCATCTGGGGAGCAGTACTTC. Translation gives CASSGQGASSGEQYF.

The chain combines TRBV7-9 with TRBJ1-4, with D perhaps matching TRBD1 (5 bases). The V gene's germline CDR1 is SEHNR and CDR2 FQNEAQ (reference sequence). V was trimmed by 1 base and J by 8 bases, leaving 14 bases between them. CDR3 size: 15 residues. The CDR3 DNA reads TGTGCCAGCAGCTTAGGTTGGGGCAGGGACGAAAAACTGTTTTTT. Amino acid sequence: CASSLGWGRDEKLFF. The full variable domain, its missing parts supplied by reference TRBV7-9 and TRBJ1-4, is DTGVSQNPRHKITKRGQNVTFRCDPISEHNRLYWYRQTLGQGPEFLTYFQNEAQLEKSRLLSDRFSAERPKGSFSTLEIQRTEQGDSAMYLCASSLGWGRDEKLFFGSGTQLSVL.

This sequence joins TRBV6-5 and TRBJ1-2; 8 bases match TRBD1. CDR1 MNHEY and CDR2 SVGAGI come from the germline V gene. This CDR3 contains 14 residues. V dropped 2 bases and J dropped 4; count of bases not matched to a gene: 3. CDR3 loop: CASSYLGQGYGYTF. In nucleotides, the CDR3 is TGTGCCAGCAGTTACCTCGGACAGGGCTATGGCTACACCTTC.

The rearrangement uses TRBV30 and TRBJ2-3, with 15 bases aligning to TRBD2. CDR3 length: 15 amino acids. CDR1 is GTSNPN and CDR2 is SVGIG in the germline V gene (reference sequence). V dropped 3 bases and J dropped 8; count of bases not matched to a gene: 6. This CDR3 is CAWSGLAGGPGTQYF. In DNA, the CDR3 is TGTGCCTGGAGCGGACTAGCGGGAGGGCCGGGTACGCAGTATTTT. Full variable domain (rest looked up from reference TRBV30 and TRBJ2-3): SQTIHQWPATLVQPVGSPLSLECTVEGTSNPNLYWYRQAAGRGLQLLFYSVGIGQISSEVPQNLSASRPQDRQFILSSKKLLLSDSGFYLCAWSGLAGGPGTQYFGPGTRLTVL.

V and J are TRBV19 and TRBJ2-1, with 10 bases lining up with TRBD2. This CDR3 has 16 amino acids. Per the germline V gene, CDR1 is LNHDA and CDR2 is SQIVND (reference sequence). The trim removed 5 bases at V and 2 bases at J, leaving 6 bases unmatched. The CDR3, as DNA: TGTGCCAGTAGTGTGCTAGCGGGAGTGACCTACAATGAGCAGTTCTTC. It translates to CASSVLAGVTYNEQFF. Drawing the rest from reference TRBV19 and TRBJ2-1, the complete variable domain is DGGITQSPKYLFRKEGQNVTLSCEQNLNHDAMYWYRQDPGQGLRLIYYSQIVNDFQKGDIAEGYSVSREKKESFPLTVTSAQKNPTAFYLCASSVLAGVTYNEQFFGPGTRLTVL.

This clone was detected only once. The CDR3: CSASVAGNYNEQFF. CDR3 nucleotides: TGCAGTGCTAGTGTAGCGGGGAATTACAATGAGCAGTTCTTC. The V and J genes are TRBV20-1 and TRBJ2-1, with TRBD2 identical over 8 bases. CDR1 is DFQATT and CDR2 is SNEGSKA in the germline V gene (reference sequence). CDR3 length: 14 amino acids. The V gene end was trimmed by 3 bases and the J gene end by 4 bases; junction bases not matched to a gene: 5.

V gene TRBV4-1 combines with J gene TRBJ2-5; a weak D match, TRBD2 (5 bases). Per the germline V gene, CDR1 is MGHRA and CDR2 is YSYEKL. Trimming took 4 bases from V and 5 from J, leaving 11 bases between them. This CDR3 is 13 amino acids long. This CDR3 reads CASSLGLLETQYF. CDR3 coding DNA: TGCGCCAGCAGCCTCGGACTGCTCGAGACCCAGTACTTC.

With regard to this clone: The DNA is left out, because the CDR3 cannot be placed on it with certainty; the CDR3 is given as TCRdb lists it. Other DNA sequences within the sample encode an identical CDR3. This rearrangement joins TRBV28 to TRBJ1-1. The CDR3 region is 14 residues in length, termini included. Germline V gene sequence: CDR1 MDHEN, CDR2 SYDVKM. CDR3 protein: CASSLRAGNTEAFF.

This clone was seen once. The chain employs TRBV24-1 and TRBJ2-1, with 13 positions matching TRBD2. The germline gives CDR1 KGHDR, CDR2 SFDVKD. CDR3 length equals 15 residues. The trim removed 4 bases at V and 10 bases at J, leaving 6 bases unmatched. The chain's CDR3 is CATSDPTSGRTEQFF. For the CDR3, the DNA is TGTGCCACCAGTGACCCGACTAGCGGGAGGACCGAGCAGTTCTTC.

The rearrangement joins TRBV6-5 to TRBJ2-7; D is unclear. Between the trimmed V and J ends, which lost 6 bases and 2 bases, there was a span of 17 bases. The CDR3 has 15 amino acids. CDR1 is MNHEY and CDR2 is SVGAGI in the germline V gene. The CDR3 is CASSPHSSLPYEQYF. CDR3 nucleotides: TGTGCCAGCAGCCCCCACTCGAGCCTCCCCTACGAGCAGTACTTC.

The chain recombines TRBV30 with TRBJ2-1, with D perhaps matching TRBD2 (6 bases). V lost 0 bases, J lost 6 bases, and 9 bases lay in between. Germline-derived CDR1 and CDR2 are GTSNPN and SVGIG (reference sequence). The CDR3 is 13 amino acids. CDR3 sequence (DNA): TGTGCCTGGAGTGTATCGGGAGCCAATGAGCAGTTCTTC. Its translation is CAWSVSGANEQFF.

The chain employs TRBV9 and TRBJ2-7; D remains unclear. CDR3 length equals 11 residues. CDR1 SGDLS and CDR2 YYNGEE come from the germline V gene. V was trimmed by 3 bases and J by 3 bases, leaving 4 bases between them. The CDR3 nucleotides read TGTGCCAGCAGCGGTGTCTACGAGCAGTACTTC. Encoded protein: CASSGVYEQYF.

The chain recombines TRBV27 with TRBJ2-1, with 11 bases matching TRBD1. The CDR3 extends over 14 amino acids. Germline V gene sequence: CDR1 MNHEY, CDR2 SMNVEV (reference sequence). The V and J ends lost 7 bases and 7 bases, in that order; junction bases with no gene match: 6. CDR3 sequence reads: CASTSWDRGNEQFF. The CDR3, as DNA: TGTGCCAGCACCTCGTGGGACAGGGGGAATGAGCAGTTCTTC.

The genes are TRBV30 and TRBJ2-1; tentatively, D is TRBD1 or TRBD2 (7 bases each). This CDR3 contains 16 residues. Between the trimmed V and J ends, which lost 8 bases and 0 bases, there was a span of 20 bases. Germline CDR1 reads GTSNPN; CDR2 reads SVGIG (reference sequence). The CDR3 loop reads CAARGGQGGSYNEQFF. The CDR3 DNA sequence: TGTGCCGCCAGGGGGGGCCAAGGGGGCTCCTACAATGAGCAGTTCTTC.

The chain has TRBV7-8 and TRBJ1-2, with 9 bases lining up with TRBD1. The CDR3 extends over 15 amino acids. Per the germline V gene, CDR1 is SGHVS and CDR2 is FQNEAQ. V lost 5 bases to trimming and J lost 4 bases; unmatched junction nucleotides: 8. The CDR3 nucleotides read TGTGCCAGCAGCCCAAGGACAGGGGCGGTCTATGGCTACACCTTC. Translating gives CASSPRTGAVYGYTF.

J is TRBJ2-7 and V is TRBV19; D is tentatively TRBD1 or TRBD2 (6 bases each). This CDR3 spans 15 amino acids. Germline lookup yields CDR1 LNHDA and CDR2 SQIVND (reference sequence). V lost 6 bases, J lost 0 bases, and 15 bases lay in between. This chain's CDR3 is CASRVGGGYSYEQYF. CDR3 nucleotide sequence: TGTGCCAGTAGGGTCGGGGGCGGCTACTCCTACGAGCAGTACTTC.

The chain links TRBV30 to TRBJ2-3, with D hard to call. The germline V gene encodes CDR1 GTSNPN and CDR2 SVGIG (reference sequence). The V end lost 0 bases, the J end lost 5 bases, and 9 bases lay between the germline ends. The CDR3 has 13 residues. CDR3 amino acids: CAWSVRLGDTQYF. CDR3 coding DNA: TGTGCCTGGAGTGTTAGGTTGGGAGATACGCAGTATTTT.

CDR3 DNA sequence: TGTGCCAGCAAGTCCAGGGTGTCAACTGAAGCTTTCTTT. Encoded protein: CASKSRVSTEAFF. The V call is TRBV25-1, the J call TRBJ1-1, with a possible D match to TRBD1 (5 bases). CDR1 MGHDK and CDR2 SYGVNS come from the germline V gene. Trimming left V 7 bases short and J 5 bases short, with 14 bases between. The CDR3 is 13 residues long.

The J gene is TRBJ2-1, the V gene TRBV6-5, with 7 bases fitting TRBD1. V trimming: 2 bases; J trimming: 2 bases; junction bases outside the gene matches: 6. This CDR3 region has 16 residues. The germline V gene has CDR1 MNHEY and CDR2 SVGAGI. CDR3 in amino acids: CASSYTSGTAYNEQFF. CDR3 coding DNA: TGTGCCAGCAGTTACACGTCCGGGACAGCCTACAATGAGCAGTTCTTC.

This clone was detected only once. The chain carries TRBV30 and TRBJ1-1; D gene uncertain. The CDR3 covers 15 residues. Trimming pared 5 bases from V and 1 base from J, leaving 17 bases between. Germline CDR1 is GTSNPN and CDR2 is SVGIG (reference sequence). In DNA, the CDR3 is TGTGCCTGGGCCCTGACTGGTTTCAGGAACACTGAAGCTTTCTTT. Its translation is CAWALTGFRNTEAFF.

The chain combines TRBV10-1 with TRBJ1-1; 10 bases line up with TRBD1. The J segment lost 4 bases and the V segment lost 4 bases, leaving 9 bases of the junction unmatched. The CDR3 is made up of 16 amino acids. The germline CDR1 and CDR2 sequences are WNHNN and SYGVQD (reference sequence). The CDR3, as DNA: TGCGCCAGCAGTGGGGACAGGGGAGTGTTACGCACTGAAGCTTTCTTT. It is translated as CASSGDRGVLRTEAFF.

The gene calls are TRBV27 and TRBJ1-1; D remains unclear. The V end was cut by 3 bases, the J end by 3 bases, with 11 bases between. Germline loops: CDR1 MNHEY, CDR2 SMNVEV (reference sequence). The CDR3 runs 14 residues. As DNA, the CDR3 is TGTGCCAGCAGTTTGGTTGGGTCGGACACTGAAGCTTTCTTT. This encodes CASSLVGSDTEAFF.

This clone was seen more than once but under ten times. The chain recombines TRBV10-1 with TRBJ2-7, with D unresolved. The CDR3 contains 16 residues. Deletions cut 3 bases from V and 4 bases from J, with 19 bases between. Germline CDR1 and CDR2: WNHNN and SYGVQD (reference sequence). The CDR3 DNA follows: TGCGCCAGCAGTGATACCCCATTGGGTCCTCTTTACGAGCAGTACTTC. Protein product: CASSDTPLGPLYEQYF.

The rearrangement uses TRBV6-1 and TRBJ2-7; D may be TRBD2 (6 bases). Trimming shortened V by 2 bases and J by 6 bases, and 11 bases separated the two germline ends. This CDR3 region has 13 residues. Germline-derived CDR1 and CDR2 are MNHNS and SASEGT. The CDR3 protein is CASSEPPSVEQYF. The CDR3 DNA reads as TGTGCCAGCAGTGAACCTCCTAGCGTCGAGCAGTACTTC.